Presented here are 6 T cell receptor beta chains from one specimen sequenced in a study of blood T cell repertoires in COVID-19. Sequencing used immunoSEQ multiplex PCR; TCRdb keeps in-frame clones, though not all of them. The sample holds fewer than 250,000 clones, over 70% seen once. Sequenced: PBMCs or T cells enriched from blood (not recorded which). The receptors stem from a woman in her 30s who had been exposed to COVID-19.

The genes are TRBV28 and TRBJ1-5, with D possibly matching TRBD1 (6 bases). The germline V gene encodes CDR1 MDHEN and CDR2 SYDVKM. Trimming cost V 6 bases and J 6 bases, with 12 bases left between them. The CDR3 runs 13 residues. The CDR3, as DNA: TGTGCCAGCAGGACAGGATGGGGTCAGCCCCAGCATTTT. Translating it yields CASRTGWGQPQHF.

In its sample, this clone was seen once. J is TRBJ1-5 and V is TRBV2; D is perhaps TRBD1 (6 bases). The V gene's germline CDR1 is SNHLY and CDR2 FYNNEI. V was trimmed by 3 bases and J by 2 bases, leaving 14 bases between them. The CDR3 length is 16 residues. The CDR3 DNA follows: TGTGCCAGCAGTGAGCAGGGGCGCTTAGGCAATCAGCCCCAGCATTTT. Amino acid sequence: CASSEQGRLGNQPQHF. Combining the CDR3 with reference TRBV2 and TRBJ1-5 gives the whole variable domain EPEVTQTPSHQVTQMGQEVILRCVPISNHLYFYWYRQILGQKVEFLVSFYNNEISEKSEIFDDQFSVERPDGSNFTLKIRSTKLEDSAMYFCASSEQGRLGNQPQHFGDGTRLSIL.

The chain employs TRBV2 and TRBJ2-5; 7 bases map to TRBD1. CDR3 length equals 14 residues. V lost 9 bases and J lost 1; bases outside the gene matches: 8. Germline lookup yields CDR1 SNHLY and CDR2 FYNNEI. The CDR3 nucleotides are TGTGCCAGTAGAGAGGGACAGTCCCAAGAGACCCAGTACTTC. Translated, it gives CASREGQSQETQYF.

The chain carries TRBV19 and TRBJ1-2, with no clear D. The ends were cut back, 3 bases at V and 1 base at J, with 6 bases in the middle. Per the germline V gene, CDR1 is LNHDA and CDR2 is SQIVND (reference sequence). This CDR3 has 13 amino acids. The CDR3 is CASSIGGNYGYTF. Written as DNA, the CDR3 is TGTGCCAGTAGTATCGGAGGTAACTATGGCTACACCTTC.

The CDR3 reads CASSTGAGSSYNEQFF. The CDR3 coding sequence is TGTGCCAGCAGCACAGGAGCGGGGAGCTCCTACAATGAGCAGTTCTTC. The chain recombines TRBV7-3 with TRBJ2-1; 7 bases fit TRBD2. V dropped 5 bases and J dropped 0; count of bases not matched to a gene: 7. The CDR3 spans 16 residues. CDR1 SGHTA and CDR2 FQGTGA come from the germline V gene.

Notes on this clone: A read error may account for a junction end that differs from germline. The chain employs TRBV6-5 and TRBJ2-7; maybe TRBD2 (6 bases). The CDR3 totals 16 residues. Germline V lookup: CDR1 MNHEY, CDR2 SVGAGI. CDR3 DNA sequence: TGTGCCAGCAGTTACTCAGCACTAGCCTCCTCCTACGAGCAGCACTTC. This codes for CASSYSALASSYEQHF.